The clone carrying this TCR beta chain was observed a few times. The data are from a study of T cell changes during pregnancy in multiple sclerosis. V lost 1 base and J lost 6, with 16 bases in between. CDR3 length: 15 residues. CDR1 and CDR2 from the germline V gene are LGHNT and FRNRAP. Generated by immunoSEQ multiplex PCR, the TCRdb table keeps only in-frame clones and is missing some. The repertoire holds fewer than 55,000 clones, with nearly 90% as singletons. The specimen was peripheral blood, collected after pregnancy. The gene calls are TRBV12-5 and TRBJ2-7; maybe TRBD2 (7 bases). The sequence derives from a female donor in good health, enrolled as a control in a pregnancy study. CDR3 sequence: CASGLALRGGSEQYF. For the CDR3, the DNA is TGTGCTAGTGGTTTGGCCCTGAGGGGGGGTAGCGAGCAGTACTTC.